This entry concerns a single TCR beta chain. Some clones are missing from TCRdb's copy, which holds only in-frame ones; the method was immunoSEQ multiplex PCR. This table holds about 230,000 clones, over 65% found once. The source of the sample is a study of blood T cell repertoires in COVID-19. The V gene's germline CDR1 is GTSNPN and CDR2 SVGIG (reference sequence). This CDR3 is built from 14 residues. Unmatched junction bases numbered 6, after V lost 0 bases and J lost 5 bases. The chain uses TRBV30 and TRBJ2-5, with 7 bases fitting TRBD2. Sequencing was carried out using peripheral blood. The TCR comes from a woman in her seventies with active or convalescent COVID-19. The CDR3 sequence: CAWSVRGGVETQYF. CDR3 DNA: TGTGCCTGGAGTGTACGTGGGGGGGTTGAGACCCAGTACTTC.